Listed below are T cell receptor beta chains from one sample, sequenced in a study of CD8 T cells in ankylosing spondylitis. TCRdb reprocessed the 5' RACE reads via MiXCR and lists one record per CDR3 protein. The data show roughly 450,000 distinct CDR3 sequences, roughly 26% seen once. The sample was blood, either unsorted or a sorted T cell fraction (not recorded which). The receptors derive from a male donor with ankylosing spondylitis. The CDR3 runs from the conserved cysteine through the conserved F or W. Not all rows give a size; the values are once, few, many and, for expanded clones, a class.

>TRBV5-1|13|few
CASSYDRGGEAFF
>TRBV15|13|few
CATSRDRQREQFF
>TRBV5-1|16|many
CASSSLGQGVKNEQFF
>TRBV11-3|14|few
CASSVTRLGDTQYF
>TRBV24-1|15|many
CATSVLAGDPDTQYF
>TRBV5-1|16|many
CASSEQGVGPQETQYF
>TRBV20-1|16|few
CSAQGVAGGPQNIQYF
>TRBV12-3/TRBV12-4|16|.
CASSNLRGGSTDTQYF
>TRBV15|15|few
CATSEGRSSGNTIYF
>TRBV24-1|17|few
CATSDRGRASGANVLTF
>TRBV2|15|.
CASTGTGGAGEKLFF
>TRBV7-2|15|.
CASSLDLARVNEQFF
>TRBV3-1|16|.
CASSHFGGALNYGYTF
>TRBV7-9|16|few
CASSLVSLGPWEGYTF
>TRBV2|13|few
CASSVRADQPQHF
>TRBV10-1|12|.
CASSAANTEAFF
>TRBV5-1|13|many
CASSFYGNEKLFF
>TRBV11-3|16|few
CASSLSGRGTGNEQFF
>TRBV20-1|12|few
CSAVGQYTEAFF
>TRBV29-1|11|few
CSVFRVTEAFF
>TRBV5-6|14|.
CASSFTGTGDGYTF
>TRBV5-1|16|few
CASSGRQGSGANVLTF
>TRBV5-1|15|.
CASSLLAGGRGEQFF
>TRBV20-1|14|.
CSAPSQNVGQPQHF
>TRBV20-1|13|few
CSAGTSGIYEQYF
>TRBV29-1|13|once
CSAAGTGSNEQFF
>TRBV5-1|12|few
CASSLEKSGYTF
>TRBV3-1|15|.
CASSQEDRGWETQYF
>TRBV12-3/TRBV12-4|13|.
CASSSIGNTEAFF
>TRBV7-9|16|.
CASSLGLRDRGSPLHF
>TRBV5-1|14|few
CASSPRQRRAEAFF
>TRBV12-3/TRBV12-4|12|many
CASSSQGEKLFF
>TRBV24-1|13|.
CATIGGRANEQFF
>TRBV24-1|14|few
CATSDSGAVQPQHF
>TRBV5-1|15|few
CASSRDPNSYNEQFF
>TRBV29-1|13|.
CSVEVVQQSGAFF